This T cell receptor (beta chain) was found in a study of PD-1 blockade in classical Hodgkin lymphoma. CDR3 length equals 16 residues. Per the germline V gene, CDR1 is SGHRS and CDR2 is YFSETQ. V shed 0 bases and J shed 0 bases, with 9 bases lying between them. This sample's time point: cycle 4 day 1 (C4D1), after 6 weeks of nivolumab. All patients experienced relapse after autologous stem cell transplantation, and brentuximab vedotin exposure was variable. Responses achieved at best were complete response, partial response or progressive disease. The repertoire was sequenced with immunoSEQ multiplex PCR; TCRdb's copy has only in-frame clones and lacks some. The sample records some 45,000 clones, more than 70% being singletons.

J is TRBJ1-4 and V is TRBV5-1, with D unclear. The origin of this receptor is a human donor with classical Hodgkin lymphoma. The sequences come from peripheral blood mononuclear cells (PBMCs), collected before the fourth cycle of nivolumab. The CDR3 sequence: CASSLATGSTNEKLFF. DNA of the CDR3: TGCGCCAGCAGCTTGGCGACGGGGTCAACTAATGAAAAACTGTTTTTT.